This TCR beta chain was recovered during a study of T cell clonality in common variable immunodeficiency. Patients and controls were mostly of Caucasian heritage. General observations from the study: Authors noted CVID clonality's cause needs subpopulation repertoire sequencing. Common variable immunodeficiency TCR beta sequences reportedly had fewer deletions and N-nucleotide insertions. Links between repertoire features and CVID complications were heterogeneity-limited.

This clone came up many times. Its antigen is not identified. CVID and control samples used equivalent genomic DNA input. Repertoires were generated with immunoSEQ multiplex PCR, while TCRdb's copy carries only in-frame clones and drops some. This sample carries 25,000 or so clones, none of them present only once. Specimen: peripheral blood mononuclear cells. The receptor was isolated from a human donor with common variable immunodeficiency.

Partial CDR3 DNA: TGCGCCAGCAGCTTAGACAGTATGAACACTGAA. The encoded protein is CASSLDSMNTE. The entire CDR3 reads CASSLDSMNTEAFF. The V call is TRBV5-1, the J call TRBJ1-1; D might be TRBD1 (5 bases). The read comes to an end 3 residues before the CDR3 does, leaving the germline J gene to fill in the end. Germline-derived CDR1 and CDR2 are SGHRS and YFSETQ. The CDR3 contains 14 residues. Trimming removed 2 bases at V and 0 bases at J, with 8 bases between.